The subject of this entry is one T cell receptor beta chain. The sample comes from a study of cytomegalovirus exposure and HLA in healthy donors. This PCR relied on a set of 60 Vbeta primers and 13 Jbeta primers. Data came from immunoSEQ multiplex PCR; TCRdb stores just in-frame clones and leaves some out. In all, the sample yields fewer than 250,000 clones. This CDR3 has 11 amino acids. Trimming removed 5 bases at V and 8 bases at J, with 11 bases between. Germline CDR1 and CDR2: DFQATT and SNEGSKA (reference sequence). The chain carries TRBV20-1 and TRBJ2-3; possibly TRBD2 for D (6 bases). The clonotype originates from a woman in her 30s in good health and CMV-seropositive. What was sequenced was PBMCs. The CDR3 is CSAASASTQYF. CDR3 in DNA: TGCAGTGCTGCTAGCGCCAGTACGCAGTATTTT.